This TCR beta chain was found in a study of cytomegalovirus exposure and HLA in healthy donors. Turning to the study itself: As an earlier analysis found, some 170 million T cells yielded approximately 100 million unique TCR beta sequences.

Findings and caveats of the study: The study put about 180 TCR beta chains on its list as cytomegalovirus-associated. Researchers had no immune exposure information except CMV serostatus available.

For this clone: Its antigen is unidentified.

Both 60 Vbeta primers and 13 Jbeta primers went into the PCR. The table came from immunoSEQ multiplex PCR; TCRdb's copy has only in-frame clones and leaves some out. Among some 160,000 clones, roughly 81% were seen once, and the ten largest hold approximately 2.5%. V trimming: 5 bases; J trimming: 9 bases; junction bases outside the gene matches: 11. Looked up from germline, CDR1 is SGDLS and CDR2 is YYNGEE. This CDR3 contains 15 residues. This TCR was recovered from a man aged 25 to 40 in good health and CMV-seropositive. V gene TRBV9 combines with J gene TRBJ2-1; TRBD2 matches 10 bases. Sequencing used PBMCs. This chain's CDR3 is CASRPSGGLASEQFF. The DNA for the CDR3 is TGTGCCAGCAGACCAAGCGGGGGACTAGCGTCTGAGCAGTTCTTC.